What follows are 19 T cell receptor beta chains derived from one specimen sequenced in a study of blood T cell repertoires in COVID-19 (dated by TCRdb to about 2020). The protocol used for the library was the immunoSEQ multiplex PCR assay. In TCRdb, the immuneACCESS table is reduced to in-frame sequences with V and J assigned. These tables do not hold every clone; where another copy was compared, an unresolved V gene accounts for under half, and the others remain unexplained. This sample gives about 17,000 clones in total; more than 65% of them show up just once. The top ten clonotypes cover about 15% of the sample. Sequenced: peripheral blood. The receptor set was obtained from an older man with COVID-19, enrolled during active disease.

This clone was detected only a few times. The gene calls are TRBV29-1 and TRBJ1-2; D gene unclear. Germline assignment: CDR1 SQVTM and CDR2 ANQGSEA. V was clipped by 6 bases and J by 6 bases, with 8 bases between them. CDR3 size: 10 residues. CDR3 nucleotide sequence: TGCAGCGTCTGGGAGGATGGCTACACCTTC. Amino acid sequence: CSVWEDGYTF.

A few counts support this clone. The chain couples TRBV10-3 to TRBJ2-7, with D hard to call. This CDR3 spans 12 amino acids. Germline lookup yields CDR1 ENHRY and CDR2 SYGVKD. V was clipped by 0 bases and J by 4 bases, with 4 bases between them. The CDR3 DNA is TGTGCCATCAGTGAGTCATCTTACGAGCAGTACTTC. It codes for CAISESSYEQYF.

This clone showed up just a few times. The chain recombines TRBV28 with TRBJ1-5, with 7 bases matching TRBD1. Germline V gene sequence: CDR1 MDHEN, CDR2 SYDVKM. The CDR3 spans 13 residues. Trimming at V came to 6 bases and at J to 3 bases, leaving 2 bases not matched to a gene. The CDR3 nucleotides are TGTGCCAGCAGCGGGACAGCCAATCAGCCCCAGCATTTT. Its translation: CASSGTANQPQHF.

The chain joins TRBV6-5 to TRBJ1-3, with 9 bases fitting TRBD1. The V and J ends lost 6 bases and 2 bases, in that order; junction bases with no gene match: 2. Germline CDR1 and CDR2: MNHEY and SVGAGI. The CDR3 is 14 residues long. For the CDR3, the DNA is TGTGCCAGCAGGGGGACAGGGACTGGAAACACCATATATTTT. It encodes CASRGTGTGNTIYF.

This sequence joins TRBV19 and TRBJ2-7; D remains ambiguous. Trimming took 4 bases from V and 2 from J, leaving 12 bases between them. Germline-derived CDR1 and CDR2 are LNHDA and SQIVND (reference sequence). This CDR3 region has 14 residues. The DNA of the CDR3 is TGTGCCAGTAGTACGGTCTTCTTAACCTACGAGCAGTACTTC. Translating it yields CASSTVFLTYEQYF.

The J gene is TRBJ1-2, the V gene TRBV28; 7 bases are shared with TRBD1. Germline V gene data show CDR1 as MDHEN and CDR2 as SYDVKM. This CDR3 is built from 13 residues. CDR3 sequence: CASWTGLNYGYTF. DNA of the CDR3: TGTGCTAGTTGGACAGGCCTTAACTATGGCTACACCTTC.

The CDR3 region has the DNA TGTGCCAGTAGCTTATTCTACAGGGCTGAAGCTTTCTTT. It codes for CASSLFYRAEAFF. This sequence joins TRBV19 and TRBJ1-1; maybe TRBD1 (6 bases). CDR3 length equals 13 residues. Trimming pared 6 bases from V and 6 bases from J, leaving 14 bases between. Germline V gene data show CDR1 as LNHDA and CDR2 as SQIVND (reference sequence).

The chain carries TRBV18 and TRBJ2-3; D perhaps matches TRBD1 (5 bases). V gave up 3 bases and J gave up 0 bases, with 13 bases separating them. The CDR3 extends over 16 amino acids. The germline gives CDR1 KGHSH, CDR2 LQKENI. The CDR3 nucleotides are TGTGCCAGCTCACCCTTAACAGGTTCTAGCACAGATACGCAGTATTTT. Translated, it gives CASSPLTGSSTDTQYF.

V and J are TRBV30 and TRBJ1-2; no firm D call. This CDR3 is 11 amino acids long. V gave up 0 bases and J gave up 6 bases, with 5 bases separating them. The germline V gene encodes CDR1 GTSNPN and CDR2 SVGIG (reference sequence). CDR3 sequence (DNA): TGTGCCTGGAGTGTACTCCATGGCTACACCTTC. It is translated as CAWSVLHGYTF.

The V and J genes are TRBV18 and TRBJ2-1; 12 bases map to TRBD2. CDR3 size: 16 residues. Germline CDR1 KGHSH, CDR2 LQKENI. V was clipped by 3 bases and J by 7 bases; unmatched bases: 7. The CDR3 coding sequence is TGTGCCAGCTCACCTCCCGGGACTAGCGGGTATAATGAGCAGTTCTTC. It is translated as CASSPPGTSGYNEQFF.

The chain employs TRBV7-2 and TRBJ1-3; D perhaps matches TRBD1 (5 bases). Germline V CDR1 and CDR2: SGHTA, FQGNSA. The CDR3 spans 16 residues. V dropped 4 bases and J dropped 0 bases, with 13 bases sitting between them. DNA of the CDR3: TGTGCCAGCAGCTCCCAACCAGGGAACTCTGGAAACACCATATATTTT. Amino acids: CASSSQPGNSGNTIYF.

V gene TRBV7-9 combines with J gene TRBJ2-2, with D possibly TRBD2 on 5 matching bases. Trimming pared 4 bases from V and 4 bases from J, leaving 7 bases between. The CDR3 contains 13 residues. Germline-derived CDR1 and CDR2 are SEHNR and FQNEAQ (reference sequence). The CDR3 loop reads CASSSDFTGELFF. In nucleotides, the CDR3 is TGTGCCAGCAGCTCGGACTTCACCGGGGAGCTGTTTTTT.

The chain employs TRBV5-6 and TRBJ2-7; 9 positions agree with TRBD2. This CDR3 has 13 amino acids. V dropped 6 bases and J dropped 2; count of bases not matched to a gene: 3. Looked up from germline, CDR1 is SGHDT and CDR2 is YYEEEE. The chain's CDR3 is CASTPSGTYEQYF. In nucleotides, the CDR3 is TGTGCCAGCACCCCTAGCGGGACCTACGAGCAGTACTTC. Supplemented by reference TRBV5-6 and TRBJ2-7, the full variable domain reads DAGVTQSPTHLIKTRGQQVTLRCSPKSGHDTVSWYQQALGQGPQFIFQYYEEEERQRGNFPDRFSGHQFPNYSSELNVNALLLGDSALYLCASTPSGTYEQYFGPGTRLTVT.

The chain couples TRBV20-1 to TRBJ1-5; tentative D call: TRBD1 (6 bases). This CDR3 region has 16 residues. V lost 3 bases and J lost 2, with 17 bases in between. Germline V gene sequence: CDR1 DFQATT, CDR2 SNEGSKA (reference sequence). The CDR3 DNA sequence: TGCAGTGCTAGTCACGGGGCAGGGGTTCGCAATCAGCCCCAGCATTTT. Its translation: CSASHGAGVRNQPQHF.

J is TRBJ2-1 and V is TRBV27, with 7 bases aligning to TRBD1. The length of the CDR3 is 15 residues. In germline, CDR1 is MNHEY, CDR2 SMNVEV (reference sequence). V lost 6 bases and J lost 10; bases outside the gene matches: 15. The CDR3 loop reads CASRTGTAWSYEQFF. For the CDR3, the DNA is TGTGCCAGCAGGACCGGGACAGCCTGGTCATACGAGCAGTTCTTC.

The DNA for the CDR3 is TGTGCCAGCAGCCATTCCCCCAGGGCCACCGGGGAGCTGTTTTTT. Translation: CASSHSPRATGELFF. The rearrangement joins TRBV3-1 (or the pseudogene TRBV3-2) to TRBJ2-2, with D perhaps TRBD1 (5 bases). Trimming pared 3 bases from V and 4 bases from J, leaving 12 bases between. The CDR3 totals 15 residues. The germline V gene encodes CDR1 LGHDT and CDR2 YNNKEL (reference sequence).

The rearrangement uses TRBV6-2 or TRBV6-3 and TRBJ2-1; TRBD2 matches 11 bases. V lost 5 bases to trimming and J lost 3 bases; unmatched junction nucleotides: 3. There are 15 residues in the CDR3. Per the germline V gene, CDR1 is MNHEY and CDR2 is SVGEGT. The CDR3 DNA reads TGTGCCAGCAGTCCCCTAGCGGGAGGCTACAATGAGCAGTTCTTC. It codes for CASSPLAGGYNEQFF.

The gene calls are TRBV18 and TRBJ2-5; D gene uncertain. V lost 1 base and J lost 3, with 15 bases in between. The CDR3 contains 16 residues. The V gene's germline CDR1 is KGHSH and CDR2 LQKENI. Here the CDR3 reads CASSPLLDWQKETQYF. DNA of the CDR3: TGTGCCAGCTCACCACTACTTGACTGGCAAAAAGAGACCCAGTACTTC.

The chain is built from TRBV10-1 and TRBJ2-3; 8 bases match TRBD1. The CDR3 sequence is 14 residues long. Germline assignment: CDR1 WNHNN and CDR2 SYGVQD (reference sequence). V dropped 5 bases and J dropped 5; count of bases not matched to a gene: 6. The DNA of the CDR3 is TGCGCCAGCAGTTTTGACAGGGGAGTAGATACGCAGTATTTT. This encodes CASSFDRGVDTQYF.